The 28 T cell receptor beta chains given below trace back to one sample, sequenced in a study of T cell clonality in common variable immunodeficiency. Findings of the study overall: Reportedly, TCR beta sequences from common variable immunodeficiency showed fewer deletions and N-nucleotide insertions.

No antigen has been identified for these receptors. Clones were read by immunoSEQ multiplex PCR, and TCRdb kept only the in-frame ones, dropping some. The sample holds more than 30,000 clones, and no clone turns up only once. The specimen sequenced was peripheral blood mononuclear cells. The origin of the receptors is a human donor with common variable immunodeficiency.

The sample holds a few counts of this clone. Read data end 3 residues before the CDR3 end; the end is taken from the germline J gene. The chain combines TRBV2 with TRBJ2-7; no clear D gene. Trimming removed 4 bases from V and 1 base from J, with 5 bases in between. The CDR3 runs 12 residues. The germline V gene has CDR1 SNHLY and CDR2 FYNNEI. The chain's CDR3 is CASSGHSYEQYF. CDR3 bases read: TGTGCCAGCAGTGGACATTCCTACGAG.

As to this clone: The read terminates 3 residues ahead of where the CDR3 ends, so the germline J gene completes it. The genes are TRBV7-9 and TRBJ1-1; unclear D gene. CDR3 length equals 13 residues. Germline loops: CDR1 SEHNR, CDR2 FQNEAQ (reference sequence). With 5 bases removed from V and 6 bases from J, the gap between germline ends came to 13 bases. CDR3 bases read: TGTGCCAGCAGCCCTTCAACAACCCCTGAA. Its protein is CASSPSTTPE. In full, the CDR3 reads CASSPSTTPEAFF.

As regards this clone: Read sequence stops 3 residues before the CDR3 end, and the germline J gene provides the missing end. The chain recombines TRBV20-1 with TRBJ2-7; TRBD1 aligns across 9 bases. The CDR3 is 14 residues long. Germline loops: CDR1 DFQATT, CDR2 SNEGSKA (reference sequence). Germline trimming cut 5 bases from V and 3 bases from J; bases unmatched to any gene: 8. CDR3: CSASSGTGYYEQYF. The sequenced part of the CDR3 DNA is TGCAGTGCTTCCTCCGGGACAGGGTACTACGAG.

This clone was detected a few times. The DNA ends 3 residues before the CDR3 does, and the rest of the CDR3 is filled in from the germline J gene. This chain links TRBV6-1 with TRBJ1-5; D might be TRBD1 (6 bases). Trimming removed 4 bases from V and 4 bases from J, with 11 bases in between. This CDR3 region has 14 residues. CDR1 MNHNS and CDR2 SASEGT come from the germline V gene. The covered CDR3 bases are TGTGCCAGCAGTGGAGAAAGGGGGAATCAGCCC. Residues: CASSGERGNQP. The whole CDR3 reads CASSGERGNQPQHF.

This clone has more than one count but fewer than ten. The CDR3 is cut off 3 residues early in the read; its end comes from the germline J gene. The chain links TRBV6-2 or TRBV6-3 to TRBJ2-1; TRBD2 agrees at 10 bases. In germline, CDR1 is MNHEY, CDR2 SVGEGT. V shed 2 bases, J shed 4 bases, and the junction held 5 bases outside the gene matches. This CDR3 is built from 16 residues. The CDR3 loop is CASSYPLAGDYNEQFF. CDR3 DNA, as far as it was read: TGTGCCAGCAGTTACCCCCTAGCGGGGGATTACAATGAG.

Comments on this clone: With the read ending 3 residues before the CDR3 end, the germline J gene is used to fill in that end. The V and J genes are TRBV16 and TRBJ1-1; D ambiguous. Trimming stripped 4 bases from V and 1 base from J, with 7 bases between. Germline CDR1 is KGHSY and CDR2 is FQNENV. This CDR3 is built from 13 residues. The CDR3 bases that were read are TGTGCCAGCAGCCGAGCACCGAACACTGAA. Its protein product is CASSRAPNTE. The complete CDR3 sequence is CASSRAPNTEAFF.

This clone was counted only a few times. The read ends 3 residues before the CDR3 terminus; that terminus is restored from the germline J gene. The chain recombines TRBV5-1 with TRBJ2-5; possibly TRBD2 for D (7 bases). CDR3 length equals 15 residues. V lost 2 bases and J lost 3, with 14 bases in between. Per germline, CDR1 SGHRS and CDR2 YFSETQ. Here the CDR3 reads CASSLGGVYEETQYF. CDR3 bases read: TGCGCCAGCAGCTTAGGGGGGGTGTATGAAGAGACC.

Comment on this clone: The read ends 3 residues shy of where the CDR3 ends; the end is completed using the germline J gene. The rearrangement links TRBV19 to TRBJ1-2; 8 positions match TRBD1. Germline V lookup: CDR1 LNHDA, CDR2 SQIVND (reference sequence). The CDR3 spans 15 residues. V trimming: 4 bases; J trimming: 6 bases; junction bases outside the gene matches: 10. CDR3 sequence reads: CASSKGQGPFHGYTF. CDR3 bases read: TGTGCCAGTAGTAAAGGACAGGGCCCCTTTCATGGC.

This clone was observed a handful of times. Read data end 3 residues before the CDR3 end; the end is taken from the germline J gene. V usage is TRBV30 and J usage is TRBJ1-2, with 10 bases identical to TRBD1. The CDR3 has 13 residues. The germline V gene has CDR1 GTSNPN and CDR2 SVGIG (reference sequence). With V trimmed by 3 bases and J by 5 bases, 3 bases remained unmatched. The sequenced CDR3 bases are TGTGCCTGGAGGAGGGACAGGGGATATGGC. As protein: CAWRRDRGYG. The full CDR3 protein is CAWRRDRGYGYTF.

This clone was seen ten or more times. The CDR3 protein is CSATTGTGDEQFF. Partial CDR3 DNA: TGCAGTGCTACCACAGGGACGGGCGATGAG. The gene calls are TRBV20-1 and TRBJ2-1; D might be TRBD1 (6 bases). The read comes to an end 3 residues before the CDR3 does, leaving the germline J gene to fill in the end. V lost 4 bases, J lost 8 bases, and 15 bases lay in between. The CDR3 is 13 amino acids. In germline, CDR1 is DFQATT, CDR2 SNEGSKA (reference sequence).

This clone turned up a few times. The read terminates 3 residues before the CDR3 end, so the remaining end is supplied by the germline J gene. The chain is built from TRBV7-9 and TRBJ1-2, with 9 positions matching TRBD1. The germline V gene has CDR1 SEHNR and CDR2 FQNEAQ (reference sequence). The CDR3 covers 15 residues. Trimming removed 1 base from V and 7 bases from J; junction bases left unmatched: 7. The CDR3 here is CASSLGDRVSPGYTF. The sequenced CDR3 bases are TGTGCCAGCAGCTTAGGGGACAGGGTATCCCCTGGC.

Details on this clone: The read halts 3 residues ahead of the CDR3 end, with the missing end drawn from the germline J gene. The chain carries TRBV30 and TRBJ1-1, with D perhaps matching TRBD1 (5 bases). V lost 1 base and J lost 5, with 11 bases in between. Germline lookup yields CDR1 GTSNPN and CDR2 SVGIG (reference sequence). The CDR3 runs to 13 residues. The CDR3: CAWSATGGTEAFF. The part of the CDR3 DNA that was read is TGTGCCTGGAGTGCGACTGGGGGGACTGAA.

This clone was seen ten or more times. The CDR3 goes on 3 residues after the read ends, and that part is filled in from the germline J gene. The gene calls are TRBV2 and TRBJ2-5; D is ambiguous. Trimming removed 5 bases at V and 6 bases at J, with 4 bases between. CDR1 is SNHLY and CDR2 is FYNNEI in the germline V gene. The CDR3 contains 10 residues. CDR3 DNA (partial): TGTGCCAGCAGTAGCCAGACC. Its translation: CASSSQT. The entire CDR3 protein is CASSSQTQYF.

Concerning this clone: Read data end 3 residues before the CDR3 end; the end is taken from the germline J gene. The chain recombines TRBV19 with TRBJ1-2; no reliable D call. The CDR3 length is 16 residues. Germline V CDR1 and CDR2: LNHDA, SQIVND (reference sequence). V gave up 0 bases and J gave up 6 bases, with 17 bases separating them. CDR3 loop: CASSIDQAVPWDGYTF. Incomplete CDR3 DNA: TGTGCCAGTAGTATAGATCAGGCAGTCCCCTGGGATGGC.

This clone occurred a few times. The DNA read from the CDR3 is TGTGCCAGCAGCTCCGTCGGACAGGGCATGAATGAAAAA. It codes for CASSSVGQGMNEK. The CDR3, in full, reads CASSSVGQGMNEKLFF. V is TRBV7-3 and J is TRBJ1-4; 8 bases agree with TRBD1. Read coverage stops 3 residues before the CDR3 terminus; the germline J gene supplies the remainder. After removal of 4 bases from V and 5 bases from J, the junction contained 9 bases not matched to a gene. This CDR3 region has 16 residues. CDR1 SGHTA and CDR2 FQGTGA come from the germline V gene.

There are many counts of this clone. CDR3 in amino acids: CAISDQGNQPQHF. The CDR3 DNA, read in part, is TGTGCCATCAGTGATCAGGGAAATCAGCCC. This chain links TRBV10-3 with TRBJ1-5; maybe TRBD1 (5 bases). The sequenced fragment ends 3 residues before the CDR3 boundary, so the rest is inferred from the germline J gene. Trimming took off 3 bases at V and 4 bases at J, with 7 bases between the two ends. CDR1 is ENHRY and CDR2 is SYGVKD in the germline V gene. The length of the CDR3 is 13 residues.

This clone was seen a few times. The observed sequence ends 3 residues before the CDR3 terminus, with the missing tail filled in from the germline J gene. The J gene is TRBJ2-7, the V gene TRBV11-3; 9 bases are a match to TRBD1. CDR1 and CDR2 (germline): SGHNT, YENEEA. CDR3 size: 14 residues. Trimming took 5 bases from V and 4 from J; bases not matched to a gene: 6. The part of the CDR3 DNA that was read is TGTGCCAGCAGCCCCAAAGACAGGGGGTACGAG. This encodes CASSPKDRGYE. The CDR3, in full, reads CASSPKDRGYEQYF.

Remarks on this clone: The read gets to within 3 residues of the CDR3 end, and the germline J gene fills in the rest. This chain uses TRBV7-2 with TRBJ1-6; perhaps TRBD1 as D (5 bases). Germline CDR1 reads SGHTA; CDR2 reads FQGNSA. The length of the CDR3 is 14 residues. The V and J ends lost 2 bases and 6 bases respectively, with 8 bases between them. The CDR3 bases that were read are TGTGCCAGCAGCTTACTGACAGTTAATTCACCC. It encodes CASSLLTVNSP. In full, the CDR3 reads CASSLLTVNSPLHF.

On this clone: The read falls 3 residues short of the CDR3 end, and the missing part is taken from the germline J gene. The genes are TRBV7-6 and TRBJ1-5; unclear D gene. This CDR3 is built from 12 residues. Trimming stripped 4 bases from V and 6 bases from J, with 7 bases between. Germline CDR1 reads SGHVS; CDR2 reads FNYEAQ. The CDR3 here is CASSSSLQPQHF. Incomplete CDR3 DNA: TGTGCCAGCAGCTCGAGCCTTCAGCCC.

Regarding this clone: The CDR3 end falls 3 residues outside the read, so it is completed with the germline J gene. The genes are TRBV19 and TRBJ2-1, with 11 bases matching TRBD2. The length of the CDR3 is 16 residues. With 3 bases clipped from V and 8 bases from J, the junction kept 9 bases outside the gene matches. Per germline, CDR1 LNHDA and CDR2 SQIVND (reference sequence). The CDR3 sequence is CASSIQGGLAADEQFF. The CDR3 bases that were read are TGTGCCAGTAGTATTCAGGGGGGACTAGCGGCCGATGAG.

This clone was recorded a few times. The read finishes 3 residues shy of the CDR3 end, and the germline J gene is used to complete it. The V call is TRBV19, the J call TRBJ2-1; D perhaps matches TRBD2 (5 bases). With 5 bases removed from V and 0 bases from J, the gap between germline ends came to 23 bases. CDR1 LNHDA and CDR2 SQIVND come from the germline V gene (reference sequence). This CDR3 spans 19 amino acids. The sequenced CDR3 bases are TGTGCCAGTAGTCCCGGGGTTATCAAAGCGCCGAGCTCCTACAATGAG. Its translation is CASSPGVIKAPSSYNE. Given in full, the CDR3 is CASSPGVIKAPSSYNEQFF. Full variable domain (remainder filled in from reference TRBV19 and TRBJ2-1): DGGITQSPKYLFRKEGQNVTLSCEQNLNHDAMYWYRQDPGQGLRLIYYSQIVNDFQKGDIAEGYSVSREKKESFPLTVTSAQKNPTAFYLCASSPGVIKAPSSYNEQFFGPGTRLTVL.

A remark on this clone: The CDR3 end lies 3 residues beyond the end of the read and is filled in from the germline J gene. This rearrangement joins TRBV2 to TRBJ2-5, with 8 bases that match TRBD2. CDR3 size: 13 residues. J gave up 5 bases and V 7 bases, and 6 bases lay outside the gene matches. Per the germline V gene, CDR1 is SNHLY and CDR2 is FYNNEI. CDR3 amino acids: CASNRGGWETQYF. The covered CDR3 bases are TGTGCCAGCAACCGGGGGGGGTGGGAGACC.

In its sample, this clone was seen many times. The read falls 3 residues short of the CDR3 end, and the missing part is taken from the germline J gene. This chain connects TRBV12-3 or TRBV12-4 to TRBJ1-5, with TRBD1 matching 7 bases. With V trimmed by 3 bases and J by 6 bases, 14 bases remained unmatched. The CDR3 length is 17 residues. The CDR3 region is CASSFTGDRISGQPQHF. CDR3 bases read: TGTGCCAGCAGTTTCACAGGGGATCGAATATCCGGTCAGCCC.

The sample holds many counts of this clone. With the read ending 3 residues before the CDR3 end, the germline J gene is used to fill in that end. The chain recombines TRBV5-5 with TRBJ1-2; 9 bases align to TRBD1. This CDR3 is 15 amino acids long. Germline V gene sequence: CDR1 SGHKS, CDR2 YYEKEE (reference sequence). V trimming: 4 bases; J trimming: 7 bases; junction bases outside the gene matches: 11. The CDR3 bases that were read are TGTGCCAGCAGCATTAGGACAGGGGAAAACGCTGGC. This codes for CASSIRTGENAG. In full, the CDR3 is CASSIRTGENAGYTF. Combining the CDR3 with reference TRBV5-5 and TRBJ1-2 gives the whole variable domain DAGVTQSPTHLIKTRGQQVTLRCSPISGHKSVSWYQQVLGQGPQFIFQYYEKEERGRGNFPDRFSARQFPNYSSELNVNALLLGDSALYLCASSIRTGENAGYTFGSGTRLTVV.

Of note for this clone: The DNA ends 3 residues before the CDR3 does, and the rest of the CDR3 is filled in from the germline J gene. The V call is TRBV20-1, the J call TRBJ2-5; TRBD2 agrees at 9 bases. The trim removed 5 bases at V and 0 bases at J, leaving 1 base unmatched. The germline CDR1 and CDR2 sequences are DFQATT and SNEGSKA (reference sequence). The CDR3 length is 13 residues. The CDR3 bases that were read are TGCAGTGCTGCTAGCGGGGACCAAGAGACC. Translation: CSAASGDQET. The whole CDR3 sequence reads CSAASGDQETQYF.

This clone occurred a few times. CDR3 DNA (partial): TGTGCCAGCAGCCACAGGGAGAGGGAGACC. Encoded protein: CASSHRERET. The whole CDR3 region reads CASSHRERETQYF. The V call is TRBV7-9, the J call TRBJ2-5; D is possibly TRBD1 (6 bases). The read stops 3 residues short of the end of the CDR3; the missing end is completed from the germline J gene. V gave up 5 bases and J gave up 5 bases, with 12 bases separating them. The CDR3 is 13 amino acids. Germline CDR1 and CDR2: SEHNR and FQNEAQ (reference sequence).

To note about this clone: The CDR3 extends 3 residues past the end of the read, so its final part is completed from the germline J gene. The chain is built from TRBV29-1 and TRBJ2-5, with 9 bases identical to TRBD1. This CDR3 is built from 12 residues. The V gene's germline CDR1 is SQVTM and CDR2 ANQGSEA. V dropped 6 bases and J dropped 4; count of bases not matched to a gene: 3. Partial CDR3 DNA: TGCAGCGTGGACAGGGGTACAGAGACC. Its protein product is CSVDRGTET. The entire CDR3 protein reads CSVDRGTETQYF. Full variable domain (remainder filled in from reference TRBV29-1 and TRBJ2-5): SAVISQKPSRDICQRGTSLTIQCQVDSQVTMMFWYRQQPGQSLTLIATANQGSEATYESGFVIDKFPISRPNLTFSTLTVSNMSPEDSSIYLCSVDRGTETQYFGPGTRLLVL.

This clone was seen a handful of times. The read ends 3 residues before the CDR3 terminus; that terminus is restored from the germline J gene. The V and J genes are TRBV7-2 and TRBJ2-6, with a weak D call TRBD1 (6 bases). This CDR3 has 15 amino acids. Germline CDR1 reads SGHTA; CDR2 reads FQGNSA. V was pared by 3 bases and J by 0 bases, with 6 bases between. The sequenced CDR3 bases are TGTGCCAGCAGCTTGGACAGCTCTGGGGCCAACGTC. Encoded protein: CASSLDSSGANV. The whole CDR3 protein is CASSLDSSGANVLTF.